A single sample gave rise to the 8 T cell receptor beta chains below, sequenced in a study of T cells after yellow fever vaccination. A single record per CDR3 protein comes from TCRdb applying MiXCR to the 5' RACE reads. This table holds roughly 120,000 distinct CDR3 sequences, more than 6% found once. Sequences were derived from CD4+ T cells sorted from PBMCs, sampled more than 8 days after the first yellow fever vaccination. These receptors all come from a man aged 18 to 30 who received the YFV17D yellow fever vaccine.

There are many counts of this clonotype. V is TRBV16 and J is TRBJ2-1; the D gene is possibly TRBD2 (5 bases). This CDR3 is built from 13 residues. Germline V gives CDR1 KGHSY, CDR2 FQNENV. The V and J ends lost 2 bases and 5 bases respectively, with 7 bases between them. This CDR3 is CASSQGLNNEQFF. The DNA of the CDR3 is TGTGCCAGCAGCCAAGGACTTAACAATGAGCAGTTCTTC.

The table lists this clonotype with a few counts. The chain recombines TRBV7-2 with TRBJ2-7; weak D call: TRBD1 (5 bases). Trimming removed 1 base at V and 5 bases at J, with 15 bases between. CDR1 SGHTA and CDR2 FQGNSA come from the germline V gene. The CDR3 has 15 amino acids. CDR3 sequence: CASSLGAGLINEQYF. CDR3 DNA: TGTGCCAGCAGCTTAGGGGCAGGGTTAATTAACGAGCAGTACTTC.

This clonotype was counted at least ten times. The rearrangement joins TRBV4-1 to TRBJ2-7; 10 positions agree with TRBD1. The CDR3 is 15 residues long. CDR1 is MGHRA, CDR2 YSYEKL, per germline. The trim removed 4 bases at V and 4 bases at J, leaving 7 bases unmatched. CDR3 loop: CASSRIPGQGYEQYF. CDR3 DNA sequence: TGCGCCAGCAGCCGAATACCGGGACAGGGGTACGAGCAGTACTTC.

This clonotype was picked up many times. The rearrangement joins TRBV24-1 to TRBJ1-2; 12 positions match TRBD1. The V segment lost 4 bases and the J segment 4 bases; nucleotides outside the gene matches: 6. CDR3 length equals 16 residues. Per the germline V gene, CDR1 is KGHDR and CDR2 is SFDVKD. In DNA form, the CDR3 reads TGTGCCACCAGTGAGCCCGGGACAGGGGGCCGCTATGGCTACACCTTC. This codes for CATSEPGTGGRYGYTF.

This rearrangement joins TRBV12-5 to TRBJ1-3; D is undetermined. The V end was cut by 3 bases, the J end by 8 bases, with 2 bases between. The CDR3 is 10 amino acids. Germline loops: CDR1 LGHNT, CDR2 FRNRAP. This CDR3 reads CASGFDTIYF. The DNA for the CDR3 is TGTGCTAGTGGTTTTGACACCATATATTTT.

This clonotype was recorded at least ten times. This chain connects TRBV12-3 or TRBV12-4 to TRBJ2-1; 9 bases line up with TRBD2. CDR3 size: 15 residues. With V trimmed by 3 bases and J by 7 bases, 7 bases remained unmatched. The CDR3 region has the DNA TGTGCCAGCAGTTTTTTAGCGGGGGCAAGGAATGAGCAGTTCTTC. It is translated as CASSFLAGARNEQFF.

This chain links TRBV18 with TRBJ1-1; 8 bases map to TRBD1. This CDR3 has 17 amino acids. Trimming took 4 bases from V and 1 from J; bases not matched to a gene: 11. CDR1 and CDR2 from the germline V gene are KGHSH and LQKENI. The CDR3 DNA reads TGTGCCAGCTCACAGGCCAGGACAGGGTTTCGGAACACTGAAGCTTTCTTT. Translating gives CASSQARTGFRNTEAFF.

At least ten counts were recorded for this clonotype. CDR3 sequence reads: CASSLDIGDEKLFF. CDR3 bases: TGCGCCAGCAGCTTAGACATCGGGGATGAAAAACTGTTTTTT. This chain uses TRBV5-1 with TRBJ1-4, with no clear D. CDR1 SGHRS and CDR2 YFSETQ come from the germline V gene. The CDR3 has 14 residues. V was cut by 2 bases and J by 6 bases, with 11 bases left in between.